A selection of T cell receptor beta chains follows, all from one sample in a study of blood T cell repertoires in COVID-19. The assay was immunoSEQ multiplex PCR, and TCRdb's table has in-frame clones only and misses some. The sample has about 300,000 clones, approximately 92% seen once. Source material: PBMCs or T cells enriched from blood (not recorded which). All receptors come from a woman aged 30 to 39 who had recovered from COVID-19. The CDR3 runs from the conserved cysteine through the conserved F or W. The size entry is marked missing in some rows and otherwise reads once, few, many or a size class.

CDR3 protein: CASSETHPDTYGYTF
V gene: TRBV25-1
clone size: .
J gene: TRBJ1-2

CDR3 protein: CASSADRVGTGELFF
V gene: TRBV6-4
clone size: .
J gene: TRBJ2-2

CDR3 protein: CSVVPSVDEQFF
V gene: TRBV29-1
clone size: once
J gene: TRBJ2-1

CDR3 protein: CASSSLTGIANEKLFF
V gene: TRBV5-6
clone size: .
J gene: TRBJ1-4

CDR3 protein: CASSFLTAGVVGDTQYF
V gene: TRBV27
clone size: .
J gene: TRBJ2-3

CDR3 protein: CASSYAGNSNQPQHF
V gene: TRBV6-5
clone size: .
J gene: TRBJ1-5

CDR3 protein: CASSIDGSSGNTIYF
V gene: TRBV9
clone size: .
J gene: TRBJ1-3

CDR3 protein: CASSPLDRAYEQYF
V gene: TRBV14
clone size: .
J gene: TRBJ2-7

CDR3 protein: CATRTGSYEQYF
V gene: TRBV19
clone size: .
J gene: TRBJ2-7

CDR3 protein: CATSGTRVPGVSGRNNEQFF
V gene: TRBV24-1
clone size: .
J gene: TRBJ2-1

CDR3 protein: CATSRNLFGQGNNEQFF
V gene: TRBV15
clone size: .
J gene: TRBJ2-1

CDR3 protein: CASSYFLSGLENTEAFF
V gene: TRBV6-2/TRBV6-3
clone size: .
J gene: TRBJ1-1

CDR3 protein: CASSLVQAYNEQFF
V gene: TRBV28
clone size: .
J gene: TRBJ2-1

CDR3 protein: CARSSGGILFF
V gene: TRBV5-3
clone size: .
J gene: TRBJ1-4

CDR3 protein: CASSFSGQPNTGELFF
V gene: TRBV13
clone size: once
J gene: TRBJ2-2

CDR3 protein: CASEGAGDDRRPFNYGYTF
V gene: TRBV7-9
clone size: .
J gene: TRBJ1-2

CDR3 protein: CASSQDSSGLMYNEQFF
V gene: TRBV4-3
clone size: .
J gene: TRBJ2-1

CDR3 protein: CAISEQDEGQFF
V gene: TRBV10-3
clone size: .
J gene: TRBJ2-1

CDR3 protein: CASSYGLAGETQYF
V gene: TRBV7-2
clone size: .
J gene: TRBJ2-5

CDR3 protein: CASSLQGAPLYEQYF
V gene: TRBV7-2
clone size: .
J gene: TRBJ2-7

CDR3 protein: CASSGSVREKLFF
V gene: TRBV28
clone size: .
J gene: TRBJ1-4

CDR3 protein: CASSLLGGLQNTEAFF
V gene: TRBV5-1
clone size: .
J gene: TRBJ1-1

CDR3 protein: CASSPTGASEQYF
V gene: TRBV18
clone size: .
J gene: TRBJ2-7

CDR3 protein: CASSQYSGMYEQYF
V gene: TRBV4-3
clone size: .
J gene: TRBJ2-7

CDR3 protein: CASTPGQGVPQPQHF
V gene: TRBV19
clone size: few
J gene: TRBJ1-5

CDR3 protein: CSVTGVGSRKLFF
V gene: TRBV29-1
clone size: .
J gene: TRBJ1-4

CDR3 protein: CASSYTTGVPYEQYF
V gene: TRBV5-1
clone size: .
J gene: TRBJ2-7

CDR3 protein: CASSFDSSRGNEQFF
V gene: TRBV6-2/TRBV6-3
clone size: .
J gene: TRBJ2-1

CDR3 protein: CASSYQTVKEKLFF
V gene: TRBV6-6
clone size: .
J gene: TRBJ1-4

CDR3 protein: CASSPRADRTGELFF
V gene: TRBV19
clone size: .
J gene: TRBJ2-2

CDR3 protein: CATSHSGANVLTF
V gene: TRBV24-1
clone size: .
J gene: TRBJ2-6

CDR3 protein: CASSVTGTSRILSSYNEQFF
V gene: TRBV6-6
clone size: .
J gene: TRBJ2-1

CDR3 protein: CASSVGSGANVLTF
V gene: TRBV9
clone size: .
J gene: TRBJ2-6

CDR3 protein: CASSAWAGGPPNEQYF
V gene: TRBV7-6
clone size: .
J gene: TRBJ2-7

CDR3 protein: CAWSEKGRVPNTEAFF
V gene: TRBV30
clone size: .
J gene: TRBJ1-1

CDR3 protein: CAWSVLGYGYTF
V gene: TRBV30
clone size: once
J gene: TRBJ1-2

CDR3 protein: CASSHGQTTAQETQYF
V gene: TRBV3-1/TRBV3-2
clone size: .
J gene: TRBJ2-5

CDR3 protein: CASSLLAPQLAFF
V gene: TRBV5-6
clone size: few
J gene: TRBJ1-1

CDR3 protein: CASRGHVDYGYTF
V gene: TRBV6-5
clone size: .
J gene: TRBJ1-2

CDR3 protein: CASTEADTQYF
V gene: TRBV19
clone size: .
J gene: TRBJ2-3

CDR3 protein: CASSLTRDTQYF
V gene: TRBV12-3/TRBV12-4
clone size: .
J gene: TRBJ2-3

CDR3 protein: CASSARGGTGLSNEQFF
V gene: TRBV10-1
clone size: .
J gene: TRBJ2-1

CDR3 protein: CASSEVYGGRLTNEQFF
V gene: TRBV2
clone size: .
J gene: TRBJ2-1

CDR3 protein: CASSLMGLRTENYEQYF
V gene: TRBV28
clone size: .
J gene: TRBJ2-7

CDR3 protein: CASSSLDYEQYF
V gene: TRBV6-2/TRBV6-3
clone size: .
J gene: TRBJ2-7

CDR3 protein: CAWSVRRTEAFF
V gene: TRBV30
clone size: .
J gene: TRBJ1-1

CDR3 protein: CASSVGQGVDEQFF
V gene: TRBV25-1
clone size: .
J gene: TRBJ2-1

CDR3 protein: CASSLEGGISYEQYF
V gene: TRBV5-1
clone size: once
J gene: TRBJ2-7

CDR3 protein: CASSEGGAFFYEQYF
V gene: TRBV25-1
clone size: .
J gene: TRBJ2-7

CDR3 protein: CASRPGDIGGYTF
V gene: TRBV27
clone size: .
J gene: TRBJ1-2

CDR3 protein: CAWISKGINEKLFF
V gene: TRBV30
clone size: .
J gene: TRBJ1-4